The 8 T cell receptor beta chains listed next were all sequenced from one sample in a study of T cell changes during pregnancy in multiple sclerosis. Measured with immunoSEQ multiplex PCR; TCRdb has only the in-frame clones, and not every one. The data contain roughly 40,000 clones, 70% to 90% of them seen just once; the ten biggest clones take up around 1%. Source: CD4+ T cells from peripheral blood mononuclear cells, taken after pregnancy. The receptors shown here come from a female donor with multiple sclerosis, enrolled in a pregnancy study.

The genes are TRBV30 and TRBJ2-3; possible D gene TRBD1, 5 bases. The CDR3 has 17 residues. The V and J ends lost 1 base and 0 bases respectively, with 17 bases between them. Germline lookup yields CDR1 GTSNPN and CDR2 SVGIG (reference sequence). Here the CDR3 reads CAWSEGIGAWSTDTQYF. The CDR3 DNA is TGTGCCTGGAGTGAGGGAATAGGGGCTTGGAGCACAGATACGCAGTATTTT.

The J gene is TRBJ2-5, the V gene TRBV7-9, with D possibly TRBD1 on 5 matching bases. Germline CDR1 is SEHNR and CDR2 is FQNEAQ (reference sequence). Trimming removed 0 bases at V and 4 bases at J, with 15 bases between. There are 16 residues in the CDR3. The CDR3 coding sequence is TGTGCCAGCAGCTTAGCTTTTCCCAGGGAACGAGAGACCCAGTACTTC. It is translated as CASSLAFPRERETQYF.

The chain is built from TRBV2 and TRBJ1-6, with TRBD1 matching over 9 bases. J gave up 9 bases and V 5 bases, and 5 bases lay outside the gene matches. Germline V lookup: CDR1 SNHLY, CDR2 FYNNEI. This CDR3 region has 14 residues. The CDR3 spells CASSWDRVISPLHF. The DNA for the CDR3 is TGTGCCAGCAGTTGGGACAGGGTAATTTCACCCCTCCACTTT.

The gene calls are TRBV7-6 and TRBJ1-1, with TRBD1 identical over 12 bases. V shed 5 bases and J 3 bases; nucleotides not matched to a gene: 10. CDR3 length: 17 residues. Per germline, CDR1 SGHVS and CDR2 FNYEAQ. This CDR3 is CASSMGQGARLDTEAFF. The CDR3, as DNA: TGTGCCAGCAGCATGGGACAGGGGGCGAGATTAGACACTGAAGCTTTCTTT.

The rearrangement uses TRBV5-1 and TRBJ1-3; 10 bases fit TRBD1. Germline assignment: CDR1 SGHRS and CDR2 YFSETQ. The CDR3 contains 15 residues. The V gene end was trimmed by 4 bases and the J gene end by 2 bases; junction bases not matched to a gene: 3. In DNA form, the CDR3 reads TGCGCCAGCAGCGTGGGGACAGGGGCTGGAAACACCATATATTTT. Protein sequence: CASSVGTGAGNTIYF.

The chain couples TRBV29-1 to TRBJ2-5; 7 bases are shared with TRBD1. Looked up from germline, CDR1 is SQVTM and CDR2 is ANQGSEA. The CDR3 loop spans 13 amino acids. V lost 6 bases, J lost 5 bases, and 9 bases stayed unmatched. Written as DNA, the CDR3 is TGCAGCGTCGGTATTACAGGGGACGAGACCCAGTACTTC. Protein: CSVGITGDETQYF.

In nucleotides, the CDR3 is TGTGCCAGCAGCCCCAACACAGGGATCGACACCGGGGAGCTGTTTTTT. It specifies CASSPNTGIDTGELFF. V is TRBV7-3 and J is TRBJ2-2, with a possible D match to TRBD1 (6 bases). Trimming stripped 5 bases from V and 3 bases from J, with 16 bases between. The germline CDR1 and CDR2 sequences are SGHTA and FQGTGA. This CDR3 is 16 amino acids long.

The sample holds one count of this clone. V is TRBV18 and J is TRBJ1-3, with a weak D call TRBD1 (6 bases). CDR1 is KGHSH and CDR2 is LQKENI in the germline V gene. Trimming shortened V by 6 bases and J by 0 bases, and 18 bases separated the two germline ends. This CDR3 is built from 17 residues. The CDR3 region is CASSPSRGTNSGNTIYF. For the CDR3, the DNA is TGTGCCAGCTCCCCTTCGCGGGGGACAAACTCTGGAAACACCATATATTTT.